These T cell receptor beta chains were read from a single sample in a study of CD8 T cells in acute hepatitis C reinfection. Clones were read by immunoSEQ multiplex PCR, and TCRdb kept only the in-frame ones, dropping some. The table lists about 38,000 clones, approximately 85% of them singletons. Source material: naive CD8+ T cells from PBMCs. All receptors come from a woman aged 18-29 years who spontaneously cleared hepatitis C infection. Both conserved end residues are part of each CDR3. Not all rows give a size; the values are once, few, many and, for expanded clones, a class.

j_gene | abundance | v_gene | CDR3aa
TRBJ1-2 | - | TRBV27 | CASSLSGLGIGYTF
TRBJ2-1 | - | TRBV4-1 | CASSQVGASVAYNEQFF
TRBJ2-3 | - | TRBV2 | CASNFLAQGSHNTDTQYF
TRBJ2-1 | - | TRBV19 | CASSIEGNEQFF
TRBJ2-7 | - | TRBV6-5 | CASSYSRMTGEQYF
TRBJ2-1 | - | TRBV10-3 | CAISESRGPDNEQFF
TRBJ2-7 | - | TRBV19 | CASSEEPSSYEQYF
TRBJ2-7 | few | TRBV5-1 | CASSLVGDTLNYEQYF
TRBJ2-7 | - | TRBV9 | CASSVGNSYEQYF
TRBJ2-2 | - | TRBV27 | CASSFSGRELFF
TRBJ2-3 | - | TRBV6-5 | CASSTLAATDTQYF
TRBJ1-5 | - | TRBV7-9 | CASSGAGQGVQPQHF
TRBJ2-7 | - | TRBV27 | CASSLYPGGGKSYEQYF
TRBJ2-1 | once | TRBV27 | CASSPGTSGRGEQFF